Below, 19 T cell receptor beta chains from the same sample are listed, as sequenced in a study of blood T cell repertoires in COVID-19. Generated by immunoSEQ multiplex PCR, the TCRdb table keeps only in-frame clones and is missing some. The data hold a few hundred thousand clones, with 90% observed a single time. Material: PBMCs or T cells enriched from blood (not recorded which). These receptor sequences come from a woman aged 18 to 35 with acute COVID-19.

The J gene is TRBJ2-7, the V gene TRBV4-2; TRBD2 might be the D (5 bases). CDR3 length equals 15 residues. Germline CDR1 reads LGHNA; CDR2 reads YNFKEQ. The V end was cut by 2 bases, the J end by 5 bases, with 16 bases between. CDR3 DNA: TGTGCCAGCAGCCAAAGAGTGGGAGAGAGGGACGAGCAGTACTTC. Translation: CASSQRVGERDEQYF.

V gene TRBV29-1 combines with J gene TRBJ2-2; D gene uncertain. With 4 bases removed from V and 3 bases from J, the gap between germline ends came to 12 bases. This CDR3 spans 14 amino acids. Germline CDR1 is SQVTM and CDR2 is ANQGSEA. CDR3 amino acids: CSVVILSDTGELFF. DNA of the CDR3: TGCAGCGTTGTAATACTTTCCGACACCGGGGAGCTGTTTTTT.

This clone was seen a single time. V is TRBV18 and J is TRBJ2-2; no clear D. CDR3 length: 14 residues. CDR1 and CDR2 (germline): KGHSH, LQKENI. The ends were cut back, 7 bases at V and 0 bases at J, with 9 bases in the middle. CDR3 DNA: TGTGCCAGCTTTCTAGAGGCGAACACCGGGGAGCTGTTTTTT. Translating it yields CASFLEANTGELFF. Drawing the rest from reference TRBV18 and TRBJ2-2, the complete variable domain is NAGVMQNPRHLVRRRGQEARLRCSPMKGHSHVYWYRQLPEEGLKFMVYLQKENIIDESGMPKERFSAEFPKEGPSILRIQQVVRGDSAAYFCASFLEANTGELFFGEGSRLTVL.

The J gene is TRBJ1-3, the V gene TRBV29-1; the D gene is possibly TRBD1 (6 bases). V was pared by 1 base and J by 4 bases, with 11 bases between. The CDR3 is 14 amino acids. Per the germline V gene, CDR1 is SQVTM and CDR2 is ANQGSEA. CDR3 region: CSVEGQAYGNTIYF. CDR3 sequence (DNA): TGCAGCGTTGAAGGACAGGCTTACGGAAACACCATATATTTT.

This chain links TRBV5-1 with TRBJ2-3, with 9 bases that match TRBD2. The CDR3 has 16 residues. Germline V gene lookup returns CDR1 SGHRS and CDR2 YFSETQ. V trimming: 4 bases; J trimming: 4 bases; junction bases outside the gene matches: 10. CDR3 sequence: CASSAGGLAGSDTQYF. CDR3 coding DNA: TGCGCCAGCAGCGCCGGCGGGCTAGCGGGATCAGATACGCAGTATTTT.

The table lists this clone with a few counts. J is TRBJ2-7 and V is TRBV6-5; 11 bases line up with TRBD1. Per the germline V gene, CDR1 is MNHEY and CDR2 is SVGAGI. Trimming cost V 3 bases and J 3 bases; bases outside gene matches: 1. There are 14 residues in the CDR3. The CDR3 protein is CASSYGTGGYEQYF. The DNA of the CDR3 is TGTGCCAGCAGTTATGGGACAGGGGGCTACGAGCAGTACTTC.

The chain couples TRBV28 to TRBJ1-5; D not certain. The germline V and J ends were trimmed by 2 bases and 4 bases, with 6 bases remaining between them. The germline V gene has CDR1 MDHEN and CDR2 SYDVKM. The CDR3 is 13 residues long. The CDR3 loop is CASSLQENQPQHF. CDR3 in DNA: TGTGCCAGCAGTTTACAGGAAAATCAGCCCCAGCATTTT.

This chain connects TRBV19 to TRBJ2-3; 9 bases agree with TRBD2. V lost 5 bases to trimming and J lost 8 bases; unmatched junction nucleotides: 5. The CDR3 is 13 amino acids. Germline CDR1 reads LNHDA; CDR2 reads SQIVND (reference sequence). The CDR3 region has the DNA TGTGCCAGTAGTCCAAGCGGGAGGAGTACGCAGTATTTT. Its protein product is CASSPSGRSTQYF.

This chain joins TRBV2 and TRBJ1-1; a possible D gene is TRBD1 (5 bases). V was cut by 6 bases and J by 1 base, with 12 bases left in between. Germline CDR1 reads SNHLY; CDR2 reads FYNNEI. The CDR3 spans 14 residues. CDR3 sequence reads: CASSSQGANTEAFF. The CDR3 DNA reads as TGTGCCAGCAGCTCGCAGGGTGCGAACACTGAAGCTTTCTTT. Full variable domain (remainder filled in from reference TRBV2 and TRBJ1-1): EPEVTQTPSHQVTQMGQEVILRCVPISNHLYFYWYRQILGQKVEFLVSFYNNEISEKSEIFDDQFSVERPDGSNFTLKIRSTKLEDSAMYFCASSSQGANTEAFFGQGTRLTVV.

This clone has just a few counts. Distinct nucleotide sequences in the sample also encode this CDR3. The CDR3 spells CASSLGQNTEAFF. The CDR3 nucleotides are TGTGCCAGCAGCTTAGGTCAGAACACTGAAGCTTTCTTT. The genes are TRBV11-2 and TRBJ1-1; D unclear. The CDR3 runs 13 residues. Germline loops: CDR1 SGHAT, CDR2 FQNNGV. V was trimmed by 1 base and J by 1 base, leaving 4 bases between them.

The chain couples TRBV6-1 to TRBJ2-2; D ambiguous. The V gene's germline CDR1 is MNHNS and CDR2 SASEGT. The CDR3 length is 16 residues. The ends were cut back, 1 base at V and 1 base at J, with 10 bases in the middle. CDR3 sequence: CASSEVGVLNTGELFF. For the CDR3, the DNA is TGTGCCAGCAGTGAAGTCGGAGTCCTGAACACCGGGGAGCTGTTTTTT.

The V call is TRBV27, the J call TRBJ1-1; perhaps TRBD1 as D (6 bases). Trimming took off 5 bases at V and 8 bases at J, with 18 bases between the two ends. The length of the CDR3 is 14 residues. Germline assignment: CDR1 MNHEY and CDR2 SMNVEV (reference sequence). CDR3 loop: CASSPYRDRFEAFF. CDR3 nucleotide sequence: TGTGCCAGCAGTCCTTATCGTGACAGGTTCGAAGCTTTCTTT.

This chain joins TRBV3-1 (or the pseudogene TRBV3-2) and TRBJ2-2; 8 bases match TRBD2. The CDR3 covers 15 residues. The germline CDR1 and CDR2 sequences are LGHDT and YNNKEL (reference sequence). V lost 1 base, J lost 4 bases, and 2 bases stayed unmatched. In DNA, the CDR3 is TGTGCCAGCAGCCAAGTAGCGGGGAGCACCGGGGAGCTGTTTTTT. Translating it yields CASSQVAGSTGELFF.

A single count supports this clone. J is TRBJ2-7 and V is TRBV6-5, with 7 bases identical to TRBD2. CDR1 and CDR2 from the germline V gene are MNHEY and SVGAGI. V shed 0 bases and J 7 bases; nucleotides not matched to a gene: 9. The CDR3 runs to 15 residues. CDR3 sequence (DNA): TGTGCCAGCAGTTACTCGGACGAATTGGGGGGGGAGCAGTACTTC. This codes for CASSYSDELGGEQYF.

The V gene is TRBV27, the J gene TRBJ2-7; 7 bases are shared with TRBD2. The CDR3 loop spans 15 amino acids. The V gene's germline CDR1 is MNHEY and CDR2 SMNVEV (reference sequence). J lost 7 bases, V lost 2 bases, and 11 bases had no gene match. Written as DNA, the CDR3 is TGTGCCAGCAGTTTACAGCGGGGAGGAATAGGGGAGCAGTACTTC. Translating gives CASSLQRGGIGEQYF.

The rearrangement uses TRBV27 and TRBJ1-2; 7 bases agree with TRBD1. Germline-derived CDR1 and CDR2 are MNHEY and SMNVEV (reference sequence). Unmatched junction bases numbered 5, after V lost 4 bases and J lost 3 bases. The CDR3 runs to 14 residues. The CDR3 DNA reads as TGTGCCAGCAGTTCAGTAGGGACAGACTATGGCTACACCTTC. It codes for CASSSVGTDYGYTF.

V is TRBV7-2 and J is TRBJ2-2; TRBD1 agrees at 7 bases. This CDR3 has 15 residues. The V gene end was trimmed by 1 base and the J gene end by 7 bases; junction bases not matched to a gene: 6. CDR1 is SGHTA and CDR2 is FQGNSA in the germline V gene. CDR3 bases: TGTGCCAGCAGCTTAGTCTCAGGGGGTGTCGGGGAGCTGTTTTTT. Translating gives CASSLVSGGVGELFF.

The chain employs TRBV6-5 and TRBJ1-1, with 7 bases that match TRBD1. Germline trimming cut 7 bases from V and 0 bases from J; bases unmatched to any gene: 8. The CDR3 consists of 15 residues. Germline assignment: CDR1 MNHEY and CDR2 SVGAGI. Written as DNA, the CDR3 is TGTGCCAGCACCCAGGGGGGATCAATGAACACTGAAGCTTTCTTT. It encodes CASTQGGSMNTEAFF.

This clone has only one observation. The chain combines TRBV5-1 with TRBJ2-3, with 8 bases lining up with TRBD1. CDR1 and CDR2 from the germline V gene are SGHRS and YFSETQ. The V segment lost 2 bases and the J segment 4 bases; nucleotides outside the gene matches: 9. The CDR3 is 16 amino acids. CDR3 in DNA: TGCGCCAGCAGCTTCCTGGGACAGGAAGGCTCAGATACGCAGTATTTT. As protein: CASSFLGQEGSDTQYF.